These 16 T cell receptor beta chains originate from one sample sequenced in a study of shared clonotypes between healthy human individuals. Assay used: immunoSEQ multiplex PCR; TCRdb lists only in-frame clones, some missing. The table shows 2 million to 3 million clones, with over 85% occurring only once. The sample comprised naive CD4+ T cells from PBMCs. Subset noted: CD45RA+ positively selected. Every receptor here comes from a man in his late teens or twenties in good health. Some clones in this sample may be carry-over from other donors' samples.

The chain combines TRBV28 with TRBJ2-5, with 8 bases matching TRBD1. With V trimmed by 4 bases and J by 4 bases, 5 bases remained unmatched. The CDR3 contains 14 residues. Germline CDR1 and CDR2: MDHEN and SYDVKM. The CDR3 is CASSWTGTIETQYF. The CDR3 region has the DNA TGTGCCAGCAGTTGGACAGGGACGATAGAGACCCAGTACTTC.

The rearrangement uses TRBV6-5 and TRBJ2-3; D may correspond to TRBD1 or TRBD2 (5 bases each). Trimming pared 3 bases from V and 6 bases from J, leaving 13 bases between. The CDR3 covers 14 residues. CDR1 and CDR2 (germline): MNHEY, SVGAGI. The CDR3 bases are TGTGCCAGCAGTTATAGAGAGGGGAAGGATACGCAGTATTTT. Amino acid sequence: CASSYREGKDTQYF.

V is TRBV4-1 and J is TRBJ2-1, with 7 bases that match TRBD2. The CDR3 totals 15 residues. Looked up from germline, CDR1 is MGHRA and CDR2 is YSYEKL. The J segment lost 0 bases and the V segment lost 3 bases, leaving 2 bases of the junction unmatched. CDR3 protein: CASSQGLNSYNEQFF. The CDR3 DNA reads TGCGCCAGCAGCCAGGGACTAAACTCCTACAATGAGCAGTTCTTC.

This sequence joins TRBV30 and TRBJ2-3; D not resolved. V was shortened by 2 bases and J by 4 bases, with 22 bases between the two germline ends. Germline CDR1 and CDR2: GTSNPN and SVGIG (reference sequence). The CDR3 covers 17 residues. In nucleotides, the CDR3 is TGTGCCTGGAGTCCGCCCCAACTGGGCCCTTACTCAGATACGCAGTATTTT. Its translation: CAWSPPQLGPYSDTQYF.

The chain combines TRBV11-2 with TRBJ2-5; TRBD2 aligns across 10 bases. With 6 bases clipped from V and 7 bases from J, the junction kept 8 bases outside the gene matches. The CDR3 is 14 residues long. Germline assignment: CDR1 SGHAT and CDR2 FQNNGV. CDR3 bases: TGTGCCAGCAGACGTCTAGCGGGAGTGGGGACCCAGTACTTC. It yields the protein CASRRLAGVGTQYF.

The chain uses TRBV19 and TRBJ2-1, with 9 bases matching TRBD2. The CDR3 totals 16 residues. With 7 bases clipped from V and 2 bases from J, the junction kept 9 bases outside the gene matches. The germline CDR1 and CDR2 sequences are LNHDA and SQIVND (reference sequence). Written as DNA, the CDR3 is TGTGCCAGTATGGGGGGCCGCGGGAGGGCCTACAATGAGCAGTTCTTC. Its protein is CASMGGRGRAYNEQFF.

The chain uses TRBV7-9 and TRBJ1-1, with D maybe TRBD1 (5 bases). The germline V gene encodes CDR1 SEHNR and CDR2 FQNEAQ (reference sequence). Between the trimmed V and J ends, which lost 3 bases and 0 bases, there was a span of 8 bases. The CDR3 is 14 residues long. The CDR3 is CASSFGGVNTEAFF. The CDR3 bases are TGTGCCAGCAGCTTCGGGGGTGTGAACACTGAAGCTTTCTTT.

V gene TRBV9 combines with J gene TRBJ1-1; 7 bases are a match to TRBD1. This CDR3 comprises 17 residues. Germline CDR1 SGDLS, CDR2 YYNGEE. The trim removed 4 bases at V and 0 bases at J, leaving 12 bases unmatched. This chain's CDR3 is CASSPRGRGPMNTEAFF. The CDR3 DNA is TGTGCCAGCAGCCCTAGGGGGAGGGGGCCCATGAACACTGAAGCTTTCTTT.

The chain links TRBV5-6 to TRBJ2-5; tentative D call: TRBD2 (6 bases). CDR1 is SGHDT, CDR2 YYEEEE, per germline. Trimming stripped 4 bases from V and 2 bases from J, with 18 bases between. The CDR3 contains 16 residues. CDR3 sequence: CASSQRAAGSQETQYF. The CDR3 DNA is TGTGCCAGCAGCCAGAGGGCGGCGGGGTCACAAGAGACCCAGTACTTC.

A note on this clone: The sample contains more than one DNA sequence encoding this CDR3. V is TRBV30 and J is TRBJ2-5; D gene uncertain. The ends were cut back, 3 bases at V and 1 base at J, with 6 bases in the middle. The CDR3 covers 12 residues. CDR1 is GTSNPN, CDR2 SVGIG, per germline (reference sequence). The CDR3 DNA reads as TGTGCCTGGAGCCCAGGCCAAGAGACCCAGTACTTC. Translating it yields CAWSPGQETQYF.

The rearrangement links TRBV5-4 to TRBJ2-1, with D possibly matching TRBD2 (6 bases). Trimming stripped 9 bases from V and 5 bases from J, with 24 bases between. Germline V gene sequence: CDR1 SGHNT, CDR2 YYREEE (reference sequence). The CDR3 is made up of 16 amino acids. The CDR3, as DNA: TGTGCCACCCCGGCGGGGAGCGGCAGATTAAACAATGAGCAGTTCTTC. Its protein is CATPAGSGRLNNEQFF. Full variable domain (missing parts from reference TRBV5-4 and TRBJ2-1): ETGVTQSPTHLIKTRGQQVTLRCSSQSGHNTVSWYQQALGQGPQFIFQYYREEENGRGNFPPRFSGLQFPNYSSELNVNALELDDSALYLCATPAGSGRLNNEQFFGPGTRLTVL.

The J gene is TRBJ2-3, the V gene TRBV7-6; 11 bases fit TRBD2. V lost 5 bases, J lost 2 bases, and 9 bases stayed unmatched. The germline gives CDR1 SGHVS, CDR2 FNYEAQ. This CDR3 has 17 residues. DNA of the CDR3: TGTGCCAGCAGCCTATTTGCTAGCGGGGGGTACACAGATACGCAGTATTTT. Protein: CASSLFASGGYTDTQYF.

The chain carries TRBV7-2 and TRBJ1-1; maybe TRBD1 (5 bases). There are 15 residues in the CDR3. V gave up 3 bases and J gave up 7 bases, with 18 bases separating them. Germline loops: CDR1 SGHTA, CDR2 FQGNSA. This CDR3 is CASSFRAGMVGEAFF. The CDR3 nucleotides are TGTGCCAGCAGCTTTAGAGCAGGGATGGTCGGTGAAGCTTTCTTT. The full variable domain, with the rest looked up from reference TRBV7-2 and TRBJ1-1, is GAGVSQSPSNKVTEKGKDVELRCDPISGHTALYWYRQSLGQGLEFLIYFQGNSAPDKSGLPSDRFSAERTGGSVSTLTIQRTQQEDSAVYLCASSFRAGMVGEAFFGQGTRLTVV.

The rearrangement links TRBV18 to TRBJ2-2; possibly TRBD1 or TRBD2 for D (5 bases each). Trimming removed 5 bases from V and 4 bases from J, with 14 bases in between. Germline loops: CDR1 KGHSH, CDR2 LQKENI. The CDR3 sequence is 15 residues long. CDR3 sequence reads: CASSTAGTLTGELFF. In DNA, the CDR3 is TGTGCCAGCTCAACGGCCGGGACCCTCACCGGGGAGCTGTTTTTT.

The genes are TRBV7-2 and TRBJ2-7; 15 nucleotides agree with TRBD2. Germline CDR1 reads SGHTA; CDR2 reads FQGNSA. The junction had 4 bases not matched to a gene; V was cut back by 1 base and J by 3 bases. The CDR3 has 17 amino acids. For the CDR3, the DNA is TGTGCCAGCAGCTTAGTTGGGACTAGCGGGAGGAGCTACGAGCAGTACTTC. Residues: CASSLVGTSGRSYEQYF.

Note on this clone: Other DNA sequences from this sample encode an identical CDR3 as well. The chain is built from TRBV2 and TRBJ2-7, with unresolved D. Germline V gene sequence: CDR1 SNHLY, CDR2 FYNNEI. The CDR3 runs 12 residues. V gave up 6 bases and J gave up 2 bases, with 8 bases separating them. The CDR3 protein is CASRDRPYEQYF. The CDR3 nucleotides are TGTGCCAGCAGAGACCGACCCTACGAGCAGTACTTC.